Listed below are T cell receptor beta chains from one sample, sequenced in a study of T cell repertoires in cytomegalovirus infection. These TCRs' antigens remain unknown. Each CDR3 protein is one row after TCRdb ran MiXCR on the reads. The sample lists about 770,000 distinct CDR3 sequences; roughly 29% were seen once. The sequencing used cultured CD8+ T cells from PBMCs, collected from culture after CMV antigen stimulation. All receptors derive from a human donor in good health (CMV status not recorded). Some clones in this sample may be carry-over from other donors' samples. Each CDR3 is given with its conserved first and last residue. D genes are given only for firm matches. For some rows the clone size is stated as once, few or many, or as a class when expanded; others skip it.

>TRBV7-8|TRBD1|TRBJ1-5|many|15
CASSLNRGPNQPQHF
TGTGCCAGCAGCCTTAACAGGGGACCCAATCAGCCCCAGCATTTT
>TRBV6-2/TRBV6-3|-|TRBJ1-1|few|14
CASSYDEGNTEAFF
TGTGCCAGCAGTTACGATGAGGGGAACACTGAAGCTTTCTTT
>TRBV19|TRBD2|TRBJ2-3|-|18
CASSTERTSGGNTDTQYF
TGTGCCAGTAGTACGGAACGGACTAGCGGGGGGAACACAGATACGCAGTATTTT
>TRBV19|-|TRBJ1-1|-|17
CASTGGAVWQPNTEAFF
TGTGCCAGTACCGGGGGGGCGGTGTGGCAGCCGAACACTGAAGCTTTCTTT
>TRBV14|-|TRBJ1-1|-|13
CASSPGPYLEAFF
TGTGCCAGCAGCCCGGGGCCATACCTTGAAGCTTTCTTT
>TRBV25-1|-|TRBJ1-2|-|15
CATSYGGEDFYGYTF
TGTGCGACGTCTTACGGGGGCGAGGATTTCTATGGCTACACCTTC
>TRBV28|-|TRBJ1-1|many|12
CASSLVQKAAFF
TGTGCCAGCAGTTTAGTACAAAAGGCAGCTTTCTTT
>TRBV19|-|TRBJ1-1|-|14
CASSISRQNTEAFF
TGTGCCAGTAGTATAAGTAGGCAGAACACTGAAGCTTTCTTT
>TRBV6-5|-|TRBJ2-6|-|19
CASSYFTGLPSSGANVLTF
TGTGCCAGCAGTTACTTCACCGGACTTCCAAGCTCTGGGGCCAACGTCCTGACTTTC
>TRBV12-3/TRBV12-4|TRBD1|TRBJ1-5|-|13
CASSRQGRQPQHF
TGTGCCAGCAGTAGACAGGGTCGTCAGCCCCAGCATTTT
>TRBV27|TRBD1|TRBJ2-3|few|17
CASSLSTGGIPADTQYF
TGTGCCAGCAGTTTATCTACAGGGGGCATCCCGGCAGATACGCAGTATTTT
>TRBV20-1|TRBD1|TRBJ2-2|-|17
CSATGGQEIPNTGELFF
TGCAGTGCCACCGGAGGACAGGAAATACCGAACACCGGGGAGCTGTTTTTT
>TRBV7-9|-|TRBJ2-3|-|16
CASSPFPERPTDTQYF
TGTGCCAGCAGCCCCTTCCCGGAGAGGCCCACAGATACGCAGTATTTT
>TRBV15|-|TRBJ2-7|few|11
CATSDGYEQYF
TGTGCCACCAGCGATGGTTACGAGCAGTACTTC
>TRBV28|-|TRBJ1-5|few|15
CASSLSLGRMEPQHF
TGTGCCAGCAGTTTATCCCTGGGCAGGATGGAGCCCCAGCATTTT
>TRBV29-1|-|TRBJ1-2|-|14
CSALDPGDPYGYTF
TGCAGCGCTCTGGACCCCGGGGACCCCTATGGCTACACCTTC
>TRBV9|-|TRBJ1-2|once|15
CASSGTLGAGYGYTF
TGTGCCAGCAGCGGGACTTTGGGGGCGGGCTATGGCTACACCTTC
>TRBV7-8|-|TRBJ2-1|many|12
CASSLAINEQFF
TGTGCCAGCAGCTTAGCGATCAATGAGCAGTTCTTC
>TRBV4-1|-|TRBJ1-4|-|16
CASSPETGLRNEKLFF
TGCGCCAGCAGCCCAGAAACAGGGCTACGGAATGAAAAACTGTTTTTT
>TRBV20-1|TRBD2|TRBJ2-4|few|17
CSATPYRDGRTKNIQYF
TGCAGTGCTACACCGTACCGGGACGGGAGGACTAAAAACATTCAGTACTTC
>TRBV18|TRBD1|TRBJ1-5|-|15
CASSLYRGGGQPQHF
TGTGCCAGCTCACTCTACAGGGGGGGGGGTCAGCCCCAGCATTTT
>TRBV19|-|TRBJ1-1|-|14
CASSIVEQSTEAFF
TGTGCCAGTAGTATAGTCGAACAGTCCACTGAAGCTTTCTTT
>TRBV11-2|-|TRBJ1-2|-|13
CASSLGENGGYTF
TGTGCCAGCAGCTTAGGCGAAAACGGAGGCTACACCTTC
>TRBV7-9|-|TRBJ1-1|few|13
CASKGGLGTEAFF
TGTGCCAGCAAAGGAGGTTTGGGCACTGAAGCTTTCTTT
>TRBV7-6|-|TRBJ1-4|few|16
CASSQGEGRNNEKLFF
TGTGCCAGCAGCCAAGGAGAGGGGCGCAATAATGAAAAACTGTTTTTT
>TRBV7-9|-|TRBJ2-5|few|18
CASSQGGGHWDSQETQYF
TGTGCCAGCAGCCAGGGAGGTGGTCACTGGGACAGTCAAGAGACCCAGTACTTC
>TRBV6-6|TRBD1|TRBJ2-5|-|14
CASSDGTVEETQYF
TGTGCCAGCAGTGATGGGACAGTTGAAGAGACCCAGTACTTC
>TRBV2|-|TRBJ2-7|-|12
CAIGHLEGEQYF
TGTGCCATCGGACATCTGGAGGGCGAGCAGTACTTC
>TRBV15|-|TRBJ2-7|-|20
CATSDFPPDSSQGWEDEQYF
TGTGCCACCAGCGACTTTCCCCCCGACAGTTCTCAGGGGTGGGAGGACGAGCAGTACTTC
>TRBV27|-|TRBJ2-7|-|14
CASSPRQANYEQYF
TGTGCCAGCAGTCCCAGACAGGCGAACTACGAGCAGTACTTC
>TRBV7-9|-|TRBJ1-1|-|13
CASSLEVGLEAFF
TGTGCCAGCAGCTTAGAGGTCGGGCTTGAAGCTTTCTTT
>TRBV9|TRBD2|TRBJ2-1|few|15
CASSVGLAGVREQFF
TGTGCCAGCAGCGTAGGACTAGCGGGGGTCCGTGAGCAGTTCTTC
>TRBV7-9|TRBD1|TRBJ2-2|-|17
CASSYQRQGITPGELFF
TGTGCCAGCAGCTATCAGAGACAGGGGATAACACCCGGGGAGCTGTTTTTT
>TRBV7-6|-|TRBJ1-5|-|12
CASSLARESQHF
TGTGCCAGCAGCTTAGCGCGCGAATCCCAGCATTTT
>TRBV7-8|TRBD2|TRBJ2-3|many|16
CASSLWGGGRTDTQYF
TGTGCCAGCAGCTTATGGGGCGGGGGGCGGACAGATACGCAGTATTTT
>TRBV7-9|-|TRBJ1-2|-|15
CASSLDFLANYGYTF
TGTGCCAGCAGCCTCGACTTCCTTGCTAACTATGGCTACACCTTC
>TRBV10-3|TRBD2|TRBJ2-3|-|17
CAISEAQRGVSTDTQYF
TGTGCCATCAGTGAGGCCCAGCGGGGGGTCAGCACAGATACGCAGTATTTT
>TRBV11-2|-|TRBJ1-4|-|15
CASSFNDRRNEKLFF
TGTGCCAGCAGCTTTAACGACAGGAGAAATGAAAAACTGTTTTTT
>TRBV2|-|TRBJ2-1|few|14
CASTRPELYNEQFF
TGTGCCAGCACCCGTCCTGAATTATACAATGAGCAGTTCTTC
>TRBV6-1|TRBD2|TRBJ2-1|few|14
CASRGLAGGSEQFF
TGTGCCAGCAGAGGACTAGCGGGGGGGTCGGAGCAGTTCTTC